In its sample, the clone carrying this T cell receptor beta chain was seen once. What it binds is not known. This record comes from a study of T cell responses to AZD1222 COVID-19 vaccine. Study-wide context: Second-dose timings of about 4 or about 12 weeks were pooled. Whole-study results and caveats: After two AZD1222 doses, spike-specific TCR breadth and depth rose versus day 0. The span of vaccine-associated CD4 TCRs extended across spike, with dominance at 160-218 and 743-854. The donor cohort was predominantly white British with a female majority, and clonal diversity may have been underestimated.

The CDR3 length is 14 residues. CDR1 LNHDA and CDR2 SQIVND come from the germline V gene (reference sequence). Deletions cut 7 bases from V and 1 base from J, with 10 bases between. Assay used: immunoSEQ multiplex PCR; TCRdb lists only in-frame clones, some missing. This sample has 84,000 or so clones; roughly nine tenths occur once, and the top ten carry about 1.4%. The V and J genes are TRBV19 and TRBJ2-2; a possible D gene is TRBD2 (6 bases). The TCR originated in an adult in good health. The sequences come from peripheral blood, collected on day 0 of AZD1222 vaccination. The CDR3 here is CASIGRENTGELFF. The CDR3 region has the DNA TGTGCCAGTATAGGGCGGGAGAACACCGGGGAGCTGTTTTTT.